This is a list of T cell receptor beta chains from one sample in a study of long-term antiretroviral therapy in people with HIV. Assay used: immunoSEQ multiplex PCR; TCRdb lists only in-frame clones, some missing. Among around 25,000 clones, approximately 90% were seen once, and the ten largest hold approximately 3.8%. The source material was unsorted PBMCs, sampled 1.9 years after starting antiretroviral therapy. Receptors were obtained from a woman aged 25 to 39 with HIV. Each CDR3 is given with its conserved first and last residue. A D gene is named only where the DNA matches it firmly. Size values are once, few and many counts, or a class for expanded clones, and some rows have none.

V	D	J	size	CDR3	DNA
TRBV7-9	-	TRBJ2-1	-	CASSRLPTYNEQFF	TGTGCCAGCAGTCGGCTCCCGACCTACAATGAGCAGTTCTTC
TRBV5-4	TRBD2	TRBJ2-3	-	CASSGLAGELSTDTQYF	TGTGCCAGCAGCGGACTAGCGGGGGAGCTATCCACAGATACGCAGTATTTT
TRBV19	-	TRBJ2-1	-	CASSILIYNEQFF	TGTGCCAGTAGTATCCTTATTTACAATGAGCAGTTCTTC
TRBV9	-	TRBJ2-2	-	CASSAITTNTGELFF	TGTGCCAGCAGCGCCATAACAACGAACACCGGGGAGCTGTTTTTT
TRBV14	-	TRBJ2-3	-	CASSQGNSPSTDTQYF	TGTGCCAGCAGCCAGGGGAATAGCCCAAGCACAGATACGCAGTATTTT
TRBV5-1	TRBD1	TRBJ2-7	-	CASSFGTGSSYEQYF	TGCGCCAGCAGCTTTGGGACAGGGAGCTCCTACGAGCAGTACTTC
TRBV27	-	TRBJ2-1	-	CASSLTGNEQFF	TGTGCCAGCAGTTTAACAGGGAATGAGCAGTTCTTC
TRBV6-1	TRBD1	TRBJ1-1	-	CASRPGQGSTEAFF	TGTGCCAGCAGGCCGGGACAGGGCTCCACTGAAGCTTTCTTT
TRBV11-3	-	TRBJ2-5	once	CASSLGQETQYF	TGTGCCAGCAGCTTAGGGCAAGAGACCCAGTACTTC
TRBV5-6	-	TRBJ1-5	-	CASSFSGNQPQHF	TGTGCCAGCAGCTTCTCGGGTAATCAGCCCCAGCATTTT
TRBV9	-	TRBJ2-6	-	CASSEHGANVLTF	TGTGCCAGCAGCGAACATGGGGCCAACGTCCTGACTTTC
TRBV4-1	-	TRBJ1-2	-	CASSQAGKGSSYYGYTF	TGCGCCAGCAGCCAGGCAGGGAAGGGATCTAGCTACTATGGCTACACCTTC
TRBV5-6	-	TRBJ2-1	-	CASSTDFPSYNEQFF	TGTGCCAGCAGCACAGACTTCCCCTCCTACAATGAGCAGTTCTTC
TRBV10-3	TRBD1	TRBJ1-4	-	CASHGGTGDEKLFF	TGTGCCTCCCACGGGGGGACAGGGGATGAAAAACTGTTTTTT
TRBV7-8	-	TRBJ1-5	-	CASSLVPGSNQPQHF	TGTGCCAGCAGCTTAGTTCCGGGAAGCAATCAGCCCCAGCATTTT
TRBV9	TRBD1	TRBJ2-1	-	CASSVGRGLLNEQFF	TGTGCCAGCAGCGTAGGAAGGGGGCTTTTGAATGAGCAGTTCTTC
TRBV15	-	TRBJ2-5	-	CATSRDGTGYGETQYF	TGTGCCACCAGCAGAGATGGGACGGGGTACGGGGAGACCCAGTACTTC
TRBV6-5	TRBD2	TRBJ2-2	once	CASSYPGTSPGGELFF	TGTGCCAGCAGTTACCCCGGGACTAGTCCTGGCGGGGAGCTGTTTTTT
TRBV29-1	-	TRBJ2-5	-	CSVNRGFETQYF	TGCAGCGTCAACAGAGGATTCGAGACCCAGTACTTC
TRBV19	TRBD1	TRBJ2-4	few	CASKIQGVNIQYF	TGTGCCAGTAAGATCCAGGGGGTCAACATTCAGTACTTC
TRBV5-6	-	TRBJ2-3	-	CASRKSGSTDTQYF	TGTGCCAGCAGAAAAAGCGGTAGCACAGATACGCAGTATTTT
TRBV4-1	-	TRBJ1-1	-	CASSLSSGSNTEAFF	TGCGCCAGCAGCCTCTCGTCGGGATCGAACACTGAAGCTTTCTTT
TRBV11-2	-	TRBJ2-3	-	CASSLSGPSTDTQYF	TGTGCCAGCAGCCTCAGCGGGCCTAGCACAGATACGCAGTATTTT
TRBV4-1	TRBD1	TRBJ1-3	-	CASSQVWDRAGNTIYF	TGCGCCAGCAGCCAAGTGTGGGACAGGGCGGGGAACACCATATATTTT
TRBV6-6	TRBD1	TRBJ2-3	-	CASTRTGLADTQYF	TGTGCCAGCACCCGGACAGGGCTAGCAGATACGCAGTATTTT
TRBV30	-	TRBJ2-1	-	CAWSVWTSEQFF	TGTGCCTGGAGTGTATGGACAAGTGAGCAGTTCTTC
TRBV10-3	-	TRBJ1-1	-	CAIRSGAGNTEAFF	TGTGCCATACGATCAGGGGCGGGTAACACTGAAGCTTTCTTT
TRBV6-1	-	TRBJ1-2	few	CASSEGAGDGGGYTF	TGTGCCAGCAGTGAAGGTGCAGGGGATGGGGGAGGCTACACCTTC
TRBV10-3	-	TRBJ1-1	few	CAIRANTEAFF	TGTGCCATCAGAGCGAACACTGAAGCTTTCTTT
TRBV30	-	TRBJ2-2	-	CAWSTQTRYAGELFF	TGTGCCTGGAGCACCCAAACCCGCTACGCCGGGGAGCTGTTTTTT
TRBV18	TRBD1	TRBJ1-2	-	CASSPLRDRGLYGYTF	TGTGCCAGCTCACCACTCCGGGACAGGGGCCTCTATGGCTACACCTTC
TRBV5-1	-	TRBJ1-1	few	CASSDARAGNTEAFF	TGCGCCAGCAGCGACGCGCGGGCAGGGAACACTGAAGCTTTCTTT
TRBV27	-	TRBJ1-4	-	CASSLIGLGFEKLFF	TGTGCCAGCAGTTTAATAGGGCTCGGTTTTGAAAAACTGTTTTTT
TRBV4-1	-	TRBJ2-3	-	CASSQDPGEVGTQYF	TGCGCCAGCAGCCAAGATCCAGGGGAAGTTGGCACGCAGTATTTT
TRBV2	TRBD2	TRBJ2-3	-	CASSAGARGGPWDTQYF	TGTGCCAGCAGTGCCGGCGCGCGGGGGGGGCCTTGGGATACGCAGTATTTT
TRBV5-1	-	TRBJ1-1	-	CASSGMGPNSAGTEAFF	TGCGCCAGCAGCGGTATGGGGCCTAACTCAGCGGGCACTGAAGCTTTCTTT